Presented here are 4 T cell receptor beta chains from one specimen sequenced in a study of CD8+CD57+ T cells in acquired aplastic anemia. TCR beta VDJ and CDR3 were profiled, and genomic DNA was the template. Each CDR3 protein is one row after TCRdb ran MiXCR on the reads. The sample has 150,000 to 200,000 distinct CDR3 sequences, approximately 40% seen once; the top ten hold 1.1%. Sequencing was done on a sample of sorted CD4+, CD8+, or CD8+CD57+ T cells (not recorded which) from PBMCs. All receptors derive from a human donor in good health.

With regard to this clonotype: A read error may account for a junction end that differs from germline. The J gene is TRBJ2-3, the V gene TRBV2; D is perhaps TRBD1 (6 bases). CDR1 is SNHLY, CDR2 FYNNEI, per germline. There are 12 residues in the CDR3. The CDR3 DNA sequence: TGTGCCAGCAGTACGTGGGACAAGGAAGGGCTTTTT. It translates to CASSTWDKEGLF.

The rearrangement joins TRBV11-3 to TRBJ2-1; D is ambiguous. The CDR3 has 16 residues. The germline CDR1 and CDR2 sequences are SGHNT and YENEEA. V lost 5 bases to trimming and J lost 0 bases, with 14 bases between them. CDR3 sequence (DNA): TGTGCCAGCAGCCCCCCCCTAAGGAGCTCCTACAATGAGCAGTTCTTC. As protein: CASSPPLRSSYNEQFF.

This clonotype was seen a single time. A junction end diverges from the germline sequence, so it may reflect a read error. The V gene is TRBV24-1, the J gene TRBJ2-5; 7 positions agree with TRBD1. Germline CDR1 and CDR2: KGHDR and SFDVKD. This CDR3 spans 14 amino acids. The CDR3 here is CASSQRQGQETQYF. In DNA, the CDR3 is TGTGCCAGCAGTCAACGACAGGGCCAAGAGACCCAGTACTTC.

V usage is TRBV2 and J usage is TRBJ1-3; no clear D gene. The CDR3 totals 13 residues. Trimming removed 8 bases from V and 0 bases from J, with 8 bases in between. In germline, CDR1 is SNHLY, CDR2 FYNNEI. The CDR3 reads CASRTGSGNTIYF. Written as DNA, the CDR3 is TGTGCCAGCCGGACGGGCTCTGGAAACACCATATATTTT.